This T cell receptor (beta chain) was identified in a study of shared clonotypes between healthy human individuals. Points from the study as a whole: Sampling used blood alone; tissue repertoires probably differ.

Germline CDR1 reads SGHRS; CDR2 reads YFSETQ. The CDR3 extends over 13 amino acids. V lost 4 bases, J lost 9 bases, and 14 bases lay in between. This clone was counted at least ten times. Its antigen is not known. In the original processing: Filtering differed since immunoSEQ provided only junctions, with no quality scores. Sequenced by immunoSEQ multiplex PCR; TCRdb stores in-frame clones only, minus some. That table gives V, J and clone size, and the DNA gave D and trimming. Among over a million clones listed, about 84% were seen once. Input material: memory CD4+ T cells from PBMCs. Subset specified: CD45RA-negative fraction. This receptor was identified in a man younger than 30 in good health. Some clones in this sample may be carry-over from other donors' samples. This rearrangement joins TRBV5-1 to TRBJ1-5; unclear D gene. CDR3 sequence reads: CASSIGLSGPQHF. DNA for the CDR3: TGCGCCAGCAGCATCGGACTATCAGGGCCCCAGCATTTT. Variable domain in full (rest from reference TRBV5-1 and TRBJ1-5): KAGVTQTPRYLIKTRGQQVTLSCSPISGHRSVSWYQQTPGQGLQFLFEYFSETQRNKGNFPGRFSGRQFSNSRSEMNVSTLELGDSALYLCASSIGLSGPQHFGDGTRLSIL.